The clone carrying this T cell receptor beta chain appeared a few times. Its antigen is not identified. This CDR3 spans 12 amino acids. Germline lookup yields CDR1 ENHRY and CDR2 SYGVKD. Trimming removed 4 bases at V and 8 bases at J, with 11 bases between. As part of sample collection, lesional scalp punch biopsies and peripheral blood were taken from alopecia areata patients. Sorted populations comprised CD4+ and CD8+ T cells obtained from PBMCs. These data are taken from a study of CD8+ T cells in alopecia areata. General study findings and limits: Relative to mice, TCR sharing across patients was less clear, a difference possibly HLA-related. Clonality was higher in lesional than normal scalp, especially in alopecia totalis/universalis.

It was cDNA, reverse transcribed from extracted RNA, that served as the sequencing template. Only in-frame clones appear in the TCRdb table, and some are missing; sequencing was by immunoSEQ multiplex PCR. The sample has 220,000 or so clones, approximately 52% seen once. This sample comprised CD4+ T cells sorted from blood, obtained at week 0. This TCR derives from a human donor with alopecia areata. The rearrangement uses TRBV10-3 and TRBJ1-2; D might be TRBD1 (5 bases). The CDR3 protein is CAISVDRYGYTF. The DNA for the CDR3 is TGTGCCATCAGTGTCGACAGATACGGCTACACCTTC.